The 2 T cell receptor beta chains in this list originate from one sample, sequenced in a study of memory B cells and T cells in multiple sclerosis. No cognate antigen is known for these TCRs. Here immunoSEQ multiplex PCR was the method, and the copy in TCRdb shows in-frame clones only, minus some. The sample contains roughly 30,000 clones, about 83% of which appear only once. Separate sequencing covered autoproliferating (CFSE-dim) and non-proliferating (CFSE-high) T cells from stimulus-free culture. Cultures began with approximately 52 million CFSE-labeled PBMCs, unstimulated for 7 to 8 days, with replicate wells pooled. What was sequenced was PBMCs from blood kept in culture. The receptors were sampled from a human donor with multiple sclerosis.

The chain links TRBV7-9 to TRBJ2-3; 8 nucleotides line up with TRBD1. Germline trimming cut 4 bases from V and 0 bases from J; bases unmatched to any gene: 9. The CDR3 spans 17 residues. The germline gives CDR1 SEHNR, CDR2 FQNEAQ (reference sequence). The CDR3 loop is CASSSLWTGSSTDTQYF. The CDR3 DNA reads as TGTGCCAGCAGCTCCCTGTGGACAGGGAGCAGCACAGATACGCAGTATTTT.

The chain uses TRBV7-3 and TRBJ2-3, with 10 bases matching TRBD2. In germline, CDR1 is SGHTA, CDR2 FQGTGA. The V segment lost 2 bases and the J segment 3 bases; nucleotides outside the gene matches: 8. CDR3 length equals 17 residues. In DNA form, the CDR3 reads TGTGCCAGCAGCTTATCGGTAGCGGGGGGCTCAACAGATACGCAGTATTTT. Translating it yields CASSLSVAGGSTDTQYF.